The source of this TCR beta chain is a study of tissue T cells after allogeneic stem cell transplantation. Gastrointestinal graft-versus-host disease was present in all patients, each treated with several therapy lines. The CDR3 consists of 16 residues. Per germline, CDR1 MNHEY and CDR2 SVGAGI. The V and J ends lost 0 bases and 2 bases respectively, with 11 bases between them. The count of this clone is one. Its antigen is currently unknown. Study-level results: The study did not identify alloreactive or antigen-specific tissue TCRs, and some clones might be persisting host cells. Motif-based clustering found tissue-specific repertoire signatures shared across patients, though few clones were shared.

TCRdb keeps only in-frame clones here, not all; method: immunoSEQ multiplex PCR. The sample lists around 800 clones, about 63% seen once, with 35% to 40% in the top ten. This receptor was identified in a male patient at least 60 years old with steroid-refractory graft-versus-host disease after an allogeneic stem cell transplant. A subset of T cells may come from the graft donor. V is TRBV6-5 and J is TRBJ1-3; unclear D gene. The specimen comprised liver tissue, sampled at autopsy. The CDR3 DNA follows: TGTGCCAGCAGTTACTCGAGCGTGGGAACTGGAAACACCATATATTTT. This sequence encodes CASSYSSVGTGNTIYF.